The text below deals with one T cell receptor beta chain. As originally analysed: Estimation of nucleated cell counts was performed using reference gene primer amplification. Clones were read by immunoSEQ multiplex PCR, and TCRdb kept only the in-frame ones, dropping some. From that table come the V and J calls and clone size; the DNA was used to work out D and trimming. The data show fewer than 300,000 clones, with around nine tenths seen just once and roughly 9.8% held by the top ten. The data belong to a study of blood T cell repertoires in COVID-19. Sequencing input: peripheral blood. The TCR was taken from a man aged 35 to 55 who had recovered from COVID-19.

The CDR3 DNA reads as TGTGCCAGCAGTTACGGGGACACAACCTACAATGAGCAGTTCTTC. Translating gives CASSYGDTTYNEQFF. V and J are TRBV6-6 and TRBJ2-1; D perhaps matches TRBD1 (6 bases). From germline, CDR1 is MNHNY and CDR2 SVGAGI (reference sequence). There are 15 residues in the CDR3. Trimming cost V 2 bases and J 2 bases, with 10 bases left between them.